This T cell receptor beta chain was captured in a study of blood T cell repertoires in COVID-19. The repertoire was sequenced with immunoSEQ multiplex PCR; TCRdb's copy has only in-frame clones and lacks some. The table has roughly 190,000 clones, around 94% seen once. There are 17 residues in the CDR3. The germline V gene has CDR1 DFQATT and CDR2 SNEGSKA (reference sequence). Trimming took 3 bases from V and 7 from J; bases not matched to a gene: 14. This clone was seen a single time. Material: peripheral blood. The chain carries TRBV20-1 and TRBJ1-4, with 10 bases fitting TRBD1. The receptor was isolated from a man aged 25 to 40 with COVID-19, enrolled during active disease. This CDR3 reads CSASDPSGGQGIEKLFF. CDR3 nucleotides: TGCAGTGCTAGTGACCCCTCAGGGGGACAGGGGATTGAAAAACTGTTTTTT.